This TCR beta chain was profiled in a study of blood T cell repertoires in COVID-19. Study details: Researchers got acute and convalescent COVID-19 samples from the United States, Italy and Spain. T cells, B-cell-depleted T cells, or PBMCs supplied cDNA or gDNA.

This CDR3 has 13 residues. The V gene's germline CDR1 is SGHRS and CDR2 YFSETQ. J lost 9 bases, V lost 6 bases, and 7 bases had no gene match. As originally analysed: Amplifying reference gene primers gave estimates of nucleated cell counts. Sequencing was performed with immunoSEQ multiplex PCR; in TCRdb, only in-frame clones are kept and a portion is missing. That table gives V, J and clone size, and the DNA gave D and trimming. The data show about 340,000 clones, around 86% seen once. One Seattle source followed patients from active infection through their disease course. Specimen: peripheral blood. The source of this sequence is a woman between 50 and 59 years old with COVID-19, enrolled during active disease. This rearrangement joins TRBV5-1 to TRBJ2-3; 10 bases align to TRBD2. CDR3 protein: CASNKREGLTQYF. DNA of the CDR3: TGCGCCAGCAACAAGCGGGAGGGCCTCACGCAGTATTTT. The full variable domain, in which reference TRBV5-1 and TRBJ2-3 provide the parts outside the CDR3, is KAGVTQTPRYLIKTRGQQVTLSCSPISGHRSVSWYQQTPGQGLQFLFEYFSETQRNKGNFPGRFSGRQFSNSRSEMNVSTLELGDSALYLCASNKREGLTQYFGPGTRLTVL.